Below, 27 T cell receptor beta chains from the same sample are listed, as sequenced in a study of immune evolution from preneoplasia to lung adenocarcinoma. TCRdb's copy holds only in-frame clones and misses some; the assay was immunoSEQ multiplex PCR. The sample lists approximately 2,500 clones; under 85% were seen once. The sequenced material came from FFPE adjacent normal lung tissue. Receptors were obtained from a person of 80 years or more with lung adenocarcinoma.

The chain couples TRBV5-4 to TRBJ2-1; TRBD2 matches at 7 bases. Germline CDR1 reads SGHNT; CDR2 reads YYREEE (reference sequence). V trimming: 3 bases; J trimming: 8 bases; junction bases outside the gene matches: 5. The CDR3 has 13 residues. The CDR3 sequence is CASSSLGRDEQFF. The CDR3, as DNA: TGTGCCAGCAGCTCCCTGGGGAGGGATGAGCAGTTCTTC.

This clone has only a few counts. The chain combines TRBV28 with TRBJ2-1; TRBD1 matches at 11 bases. V shed 5 bases and J 12 bases; nucleotides not matched to a gene: 15. Germline loops: CDR1 MDHEN, CDR2 SYDVKM. The CDR3 is 16 residues long. The CDR3 DNA is TGTGCCAGCAGTCCCTTCGGACAGGGGGCCCAATCGTTGCAGTTCTTC. Translating gives CASSPFGQGAQSLQFF.

The rearrangement uses TRBV15 and TRBJ2-1; D ambiguous. This CDR3 has 13 amino acids. Germline lookup yields CDR1 LNHNV and CDR2 YYDKDF (reference sequence). Trimming removed 0 bases from V and 10 bases from J, with 10 bases in between. The CDR3 region is CATSREWVGEQFF. The CDR3 DNA follows: TGTGCCACCAGCAGAGAGTGGGTCGGAGAGCAGTTCTTC.

The chain employs TRBV5-8 and TRBJ2-2, with a possible D match to TRBD2 (5 bases). In germline, CDR1 is SGHTS, CDR2 YDEGEE. CDR3 length: 16 residues. Deletions cut 0 bases from V and 5 bases from J, with 14 bases between. DNA for the CDR3: TGTGCCAGCAGCTTGGATTGGACTTTCACTACCGGGGAGCTGTTTTTT. It yields the protein CASSLDWTFTTGELFF.

This clone is judged large (0.1 to 1%). The chain combines TRBV10-2 with TRBJ2-3; 14 nucleotides align to TRBD2. V trimming: 6 bases; J trimming: 5 bases; junction bases outside the gene matches: 4. This CDR3 spans 15 amino acids. Germline assignment: CDR1 WSHSY and CDR2 SAAADI. The CDR3 nucleotides are TGCGCCAGCAGACTCGGACTAGCGGGAGGAGATACGCAGTATTTT. Its protein product is CASRLGLAGGDTQYF.

The chain employs TRBV28 and TRBJ2-7; TRBD1 might be the D (6 bases). V was pared by 6 bases and J by 2 bases, with 17 bases between. Germline CDR1 is MDHEN and CDR2 is SYDVKM. There are 15 residues in the CDR3. The CDR3 bases are TGTGCCAGCAGCGATTTTGGGGGCGTCACCTACGAGCAGTACTTC. Residues: CASSDFGGVTYEQYF.

A single count supports this clone. This rearrangement joins TRBV28 to TRBJ1-5; D gene uncertain. Trimming took off 3 bases at V and 2 bases at J, with 5 bases between the two ends. From germline, CDR1 is MDHEN and CDR2 SYDVKM. The CDR3 length is 13 residues. Here the CDR3 reads CASSFYGNQPQHF. Written as DNA, the CDR3 is TGTGCCAGCAGTTTTTACGGCAATCAGCCCCAGCATTTT.

The gene calls are TRBV14 and TRBJ2-1; TRBD2 agrees at 8 bases. J gave up 7 bases and V 5 bases, and 10 bases lay outside the gene matches. Germline assignment: CDR1 SGHDN and CDR2 FVKESK. This CDR3 contains 15 residues. Here the CDR3 reads CASSEGSGRRNEQFF. CDR3 nucleotide sequence: TGTGCCAGCAGCGAAGGCAGCGGGAGACGGAATGAGCAGTTCTTC. The full variable domain, with the rest looked up from reference TRBV14 and TRBJ2-1, is EAGVTQFPSHSVIEKGQTVTLRCDPISGHDNLYWYRRVMGKEIKFLLHFVKESKQDESGMPNNRFLAERTGGTYSTLKVQPAELEDSGVYFCASSEGSGRRNEQFFGPGTRLTVL.

The J gene is TRBJ1-3, the V gene TRBV5-1; 8 bases match TRBD1. V shed 4 bases, J shed 2 bases, and the junction held 5 bases outside the gene matches. The CDR3 runs 15 residues. The germline V gene encodes CDR1 SGHRS and CDR2 YFSETQ. The CDR3 region has the DNA TGCGCCAGCAGCGAAGGACAGGGAACTGGAAACACCATATATTTT. It codes for CASSEGQGTGNTIYF.

The chain couples TRBV5-8 to TRBJ1-2; TRBD1 agrees at 11 bases. Germline CDR1 is SGHTS and CDR2 is YDEGEE. The CDR3 is 15 amino acids. J lost 4 bases, V lost 2 bases, and 4 bases had no gene match. Here the CDR3 DNA reads TGTGCCAGCAGCTTTGGACAGGGGGCAGTCTATGGCTACACCTTC. Protein product: CASSFGQGAVYGYTF.

This chain's CDR3 is CASSPTRSYEQYF. Written as DNA, the CDR3 is TGTGCCAGCAGCCCGACTAGGTCCTACGAGCAGTACTTC. The V call is TRBV5-6, the J call TRBJ2-7; a possible D gene is TRBD2 (6 bases). There are 13 residues in the CDR3. Trimming took 4 bases from V and 1 from J, leaving 9 bases between them. Per the germline V gene, CDR1 is SGHDT and CDR2 is YYEEEE.

J is TRBJ1-1 and V is TRBV2; 7 bases map to TRBD1. CDR1 and CDR2 (germline): SNHLY, FYNNEI. The CDR3 contains 14 residues. Trimming at V came to 5 bases and at J to 7 bases, leaving 10 bases not matched to a gene. CDR3 sequence (DNA): TGTGCCAGCAGTCTAGACAGGGACAGAGGTGAAGCTTTCTTT. Its protein is CASSLDRDRGEAFF.

V is TRBV30 and J is TRBJ1-2; tentatively, D is TRBD1 (6 bases). The germline CDR1 and CDR2 sequences are GTSNPN and SVGIG (reference sequence). Trimming cost V 1 base and J 2 bases, with 8 bases left between them. The CDR3 runs 13 residues. CDR3 sequence (DNA): TGTGCCTGGAGTGCCCAGGGGAACTATGGCTACACCTTC. It encodes CAWSAQGNYGYTF.

The genes are TRBV6-5 and TRBJ1-2, with D possibly being TRBD1 (5 bases). V was shortened by 8 bases and J by 6 bases, with 19 bases between the two germline ends. The CDR3 is 14 residues long. CDR1 and CDR2 from the germline V gene are MNHEY and SVGAGI. The CDR3 loop reads CASRSPGGHDGYTF. CDR3 DNA sequence: TGTGCCAGCCGTAGCCCGGGAGGACACGATGGCTACACCTTC.

In DNA, the CDR3 is TGCGCCAGCGGGTGTCAGCCCCAGCATTTT. Encoded protein: CASGCQPQHF. The V call is TRBV10-1, the J call TRBJ1-5; D uncertain. Germline V gives CDR1 WNHNN, CDR2 SYGVQD (reference sequence). CDR3 length equals 10 residues. The germline V and J ends were trimmed by 8 bases and 6 bases, with 5 bases remaining between them.

The chain couples TRBV7-3 to TRBJ2-2, with D uncertain. Trimming took 3 bases from V and 7 from J, leaving 9 bases between them. The CDR3 contains 13 residues. From germline, CDR1 is SGHTA and CDR2 FQGTGA. In nucleotides, the CDR3 is TGTGCCAGCAGCTTCTACCCCGGCGGGGAGCTGTTTTTT. It yields the protein CASSFYPGGELFF.

The chain joins TRBV5-4 to TRBJ1-2; tentatively, D is TRBD1 (6 bases). The length of the CDR3 is 15 residues. Trimming stripped 3 bases from V and 8 bases from J, with 20 bases between. Germline assignment: CDR1 SGHNT and CDR2 YYREEE (reference sequence). CDR3 nucleotides: TGTGCCAGCAGCTCAATCTTACAGGGTACAGGGGGCTACACCTTC. This codes for CASSSILQGTGGYTF.

The chain links TRBV18 to TRBJ2-7; TRBD2 is a possible D gene (5 bases). Germline-derived CDR1 and CDR2 are KGHSH and LQKENI. V was clipped by 4 bases and J by 7 bases, with 17 bases between them. This CDR3 has 14 amino acids. The CDR3 loop reads CASSQTSREDEQYF. In nucleotides, the CDR3 is TGTGCCAGCTCACAAACGAGCCGGGAAGATGAGCAGTACTTC.

The rearrangement uses TRBV7-8 and TRBJ1-5; D gene ambiguous. There are 14 residues in the CDR3. The V gene lost 0 bases and the J gene lost 5 bases, with 8 bases spanning the gap. Germline CDR1 is SGHVS and CDR2 is FQNEAQ. Here the CDR3 DNA reads TGTGCCAGCAGCTTAGCGGGAGGGTATCAGCCCCAGCATTTT. This encodes CASSLAGGYQPQHF.

In its sample, this clone was seen once. The genes are TRBV5-1 and TRBJ1-3; TRBD1 matches 9 bases. The V segment lost 0 bases and the J segment 3 bases; nucleotides outside the gene matches: 4. The CDR3 runs 16 residues. Germline-derived CDR1 and CDR2 are SGHRS and YFSETQ. CDR3: CASSLVTGGIGNTIYF. CDR3 nucleotides: TGCGCCAGCAGCTTGGTGACAGGGGGGATTGGAAACACCATATATTTT.

This rearrangement joins TRBV6-5 to TRBJ2-7; TRBD2 agrees at 7 bases. The germline CDR1 and CDR2 sequences are MNHEY and SVGAGI. The CDR3 covers 16 residues. Trimming at V came to 3 bases and at J to 2 bases, leaving 10 bases not matched to a gene. The DNA for the CDR3 is TGTGCCAGCAGTTATGGGTTGGGCGGGAGAACCTACGAGCAGTACTTC. Amino acid sequence: CASSYGLGGRTYEQYF.

This chain's CDR3 is CATSSARGPGVYYEQYF. Written as DNA, the CDR3 is TGTGCCACCAGCAGTGCCCGGGGGCCAGGGGTTTACTACGAGCAGTACTTC. The chain is built from TRBV15 and TRBJ2-7, with D possibly being TRBD1 or TRBD2 (6 bases each). The CDR3 loop spans 17 amino acids. Germline CDR1 LNHNV, CDR2 YYDKDF (reference sequence). V gave up 3 bases and J gave up 3 bases, with 21 bases separating them.

The chain has TRBV28 and TRBJ1-3; D is unclear. Trimming removed 6 bases from V and 4 bases from J, with 13 bases in between. In germline, CDR1 is MDHEN, CDR2 SYDVKM. The CDR3 loop spans 14 amino acids. CDR3 in DNA: TGTGCCAGCAGGCCCAGTAGGTACGGAAACACCATATATTTT. This sequence encodes CASRPSRYGNTIYF. Supplemented by reference TRBV28 and TRBJ1-3, the full variable domain reads DVKVTQSSRYLVKRTGEKVFLECVQDMDHENMFWYRQDPGLGLRLIYFSYDVKMKEKGDIPEGYSVSREKKERFSLILESASTNQTSMYLCASRPSRYGNTIYFGEGSWLTVV.

The chain combines TRBV28 with TRBJ1-3; tentatively, D is TRBD1 (6 bases). There are 16 residues in the CDR3. Germline lookup yields CDR1 MDHEN and CDR2 SYDVKM. V lost 6 bases, J lost 2 bases, and 17 bases lay in between. The CDR3 DNA is TGTGCCAGCAGAGGGCTCAGAGGGGGGGCTGGAAACACCATATATTTT. It yields the protein CASRGLRGGAGNTIYF.

The V call is TRBV7-8, the J call TRBJ1-1; the D is unclear. This CDR3 is 16 amino acids long. The germline gives CDR1 SGHVS, CDR2 FQNEAQ. V gave up 5 bases and J gave up 1 base, with 17 bases separating them. The CDR3 DNA reads TGTGCCAGCAGCCCCCGAGAGTCGCGGACGAACACTGAAGCTTTCTTT. Its translation: CASSPRESRTNTEAFF.

The V and J genes are TRBV28 and TRBJ1-5, with D unclear. Germline loops: CDR1 MDHEN, CDR2 SYDVKM. The CDR3 runs 14 residues. V lost 5 bases, J lost 5 bases, and 13 bases lay in between. The CDR3 bases are TGTGCCAGCAGTCCTTACCTGGGAGATCAGCCCCAGCATTTT. This codes for CASSPYLGDQPQHF.

J is TRBJ2-1 and V is TRBV19, with TRBD2 as a possible D gene (6 bases). Germline values: CDR1 LNHDA, CDR2 SQIVND (reference sequence). The CDR3 totals 14 residues. V gave up 4 bases and J gave up 4 bases, with 11 bases separating them. CDR3 sequence: CASSSGTHYNEQFF. The CDR3 DNA is TGTGCCAGTAGTAGCGGGACTCATTACAATGAGCAGTTCTTC.